The TCR beta chain described here comes from a study of T cell changes during pregnancy in multiple sclerosis. The trim removed 7 bases at V and 3 bases at J, leaving 14 bases unmatched. This CDR3 has 17 amino acids. Germline V gene lookup returns CDR1 WSHSY and CDR2 SAAADI. The protocol was immunoSEQ multiplex PCR, while the TCRdb copy is restricted to in-frame clones and leaves out a portion. The sample has roughly 38,000 clones; around 90% are singletons. Sequenced here: CD8+ T cells from peripheral blood mononuclear cells, sampled in the third trimester of pregnancy. This clonotype was obtained from a female donor with multiple sclerosis, enrolled in a pregnancy study. V usage is TRBV10-2 and J usage is TRBJ2-1; 8 bases map to TRBD2. The CDR3 DNA reads TGCGCCAGCATTGATCCCGAGAAGCGGGGGAGCTACAATGAGCAGTTCTTC. Its protein product is CASIDPEKRGSYNEQFF.